The sample holds a few counts of the clone carrying this TCR beta chain. What it binds is unknown. Caucasian adults residing in Nashville, Tennessee made up all the donors. Every immunoSEQ plate was one replicate of a subset's evenly spread DNA. The protocol was immunoSEQ multiplex PCR, while the TCRdb copy is restricted to in-frame clones and leaves out a portion. This sample has about 2.4 million clones, with around 90% found just once. The entry originates in a study of shared clonotypes between healthy human individuals. General observations from the study: Memory subsets generally showed lower estimated richness than naive subsets.

CDR1 is KGHSH, CDR2 LQKENI, per germline. This CDR3 is built from 16 residues. The V and J ends lost 4 bases and 1 base, in that order; junction bases with no gene match: 7. This chain links TRBV18 with TRBJ2-3; 8 nucleotides match TRBD2. Source material: naive CD4+ T cells sorted from blood. Sample subset: CD45RA+ positively selected. The sequence came from a man younger than 35 in good health. CDR3 amino acids: CASSLTRAGGTDTQYF. The CDR3 DNA follows: TGTGCCAGCTCACTAACTCGAGCGGGGGGCACAGATACGCAGTATTTT.